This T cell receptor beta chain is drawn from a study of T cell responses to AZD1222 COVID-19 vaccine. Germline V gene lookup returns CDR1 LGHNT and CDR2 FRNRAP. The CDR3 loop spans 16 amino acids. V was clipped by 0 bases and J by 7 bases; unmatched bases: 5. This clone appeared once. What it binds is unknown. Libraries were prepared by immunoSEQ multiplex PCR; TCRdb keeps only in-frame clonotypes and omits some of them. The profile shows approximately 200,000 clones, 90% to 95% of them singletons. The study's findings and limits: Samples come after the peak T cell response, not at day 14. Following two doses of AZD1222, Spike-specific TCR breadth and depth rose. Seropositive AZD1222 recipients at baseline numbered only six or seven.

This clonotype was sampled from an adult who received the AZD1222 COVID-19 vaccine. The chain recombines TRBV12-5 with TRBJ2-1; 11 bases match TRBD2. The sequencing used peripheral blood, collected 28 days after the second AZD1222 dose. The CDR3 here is CASGLVLAGELNEQFF. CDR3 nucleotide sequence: TGTGCTAGTGGTTTGGTACTAGCGGGAGAGTTGAATGAGCAGTTCTTC.